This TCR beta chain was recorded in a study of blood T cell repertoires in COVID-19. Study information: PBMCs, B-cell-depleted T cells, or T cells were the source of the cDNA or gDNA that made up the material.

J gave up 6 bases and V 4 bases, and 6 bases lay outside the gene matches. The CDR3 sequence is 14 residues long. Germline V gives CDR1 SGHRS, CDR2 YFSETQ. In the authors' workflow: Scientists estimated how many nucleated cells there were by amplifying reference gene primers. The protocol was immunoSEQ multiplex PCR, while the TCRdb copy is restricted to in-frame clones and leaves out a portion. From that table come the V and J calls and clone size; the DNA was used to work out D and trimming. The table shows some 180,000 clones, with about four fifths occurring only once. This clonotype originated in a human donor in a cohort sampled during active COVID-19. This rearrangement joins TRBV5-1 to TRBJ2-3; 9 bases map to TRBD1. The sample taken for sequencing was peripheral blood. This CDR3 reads CASSLGQGWDTQYF. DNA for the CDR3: TGCGCCAGCAGCCTTGGACAGGGGTGGGATACGCAGTATTTT.